What follows is one T cell receptor beta chain and its context. It has no known antigen specificity. Base qualities are not at hand, and no much larger clone is one base apart. Each collaborating institution followed its own protocols to collect whole blood in K2EDTA tubes. Collaborator samples were shipped for TCRbeta analysis as frozen whole blood, isolated PBMCs, or DNA extracted from either sample type. TCRbeta CDR3 regions were amplified from genomic DNA by means of the immunoSEQ Assay, a bias-controlled multiplex PCR. In the authors' own workflow: The number of nucleated cells in each sample was estimated from the amplification of reference gene primers within the assay. To quantify the absolute abundance of each unique TCRbeta CDR3 rearrangement, sequence reads were collapsed and filtered. For each sample, productive Simpson clonality was calculated by taking the square root of Simpson's diversity index across productive rearrangements. The source is immuneACCESS, and TCRdb retained only in-frame sequences with V and J called. Part of the clones is not carried over; for the studies checked, unresolved V genes explain less than half of this, and the remainder is unexplained. V, J and clone size are those of that table, while D and trimming were read from the DNA. For this sample the table gives around 120,000 clones, of which about nine tenths were detected only once. Together, the top ten hold almost 30% of the sample.

This sample stems from a study of blood T cell repertoires in COVID-19 (dated by TCRdb to 2019 to 2021). Broadly, across the study: Samples from collaborators originated in the United States, Italy and Spain and spanned both the acute and convalescent phases of COVID-19. The prospective study material was composed of cDNA or gDNA derived from T cells, B-cell-depleted T cells, or PBMCs. The repertoires were released in a freely available public database intended as a resource for research on the immune response to SARS-CoV-2. Nearly every sample came with metadata listing a de-identified subject ID, COVID-19 status, age in years and sex. HLA class I and class II types, where available, came from metadata supplied by the sample provider rather than from assay-based typing. The samples were drawn from the first 160 participants of the ongoing ImmuneRACE study and from 950 to 1,500 subjects provided by 6 global collaborators. The dataset comprised deeply sampled blood TCRbeta repertoires from subjects exposed to, actively infected with, or recovered from COVID-19.

What the work shows at the level of the full study, not this receptor alone: The amount of clinical and demographic metadata varied by source and participant and was provided uncurated.

Source material: peripheral blood. This TCR came from a woman aged 70-85 years with acute or convalescent COVID-19.

The CDR3 sequence is CASSLELDGTEAFF. The DNA is as follows: TGCGCCAGCAGCTTGGAATTAGATGGCACTGAAGCTTTCTTT. Rearrangement joined TRBV5-1 to TRBJ1-1; no D gene can be assigned with confidence. Relative to germline, V is 0 bases shorter and J is 4 bases shorter, with 10 bases between their ends. Reading from cysteine to phenylalanine, the CDR3 counts 14 amino acids. The only DNA kept is the CDR3, 42 bases in frame from the first base. The germline V gene specifies SGHRS as CDR1 and YFSETQ as CDR2.